This TCR beta chain is drawn from a study of cytomegalovirus exposure and HLA in healthy donors. In the PCR, 60 Vbeta and 13 Jbeta primers were used. Generated by immunoSEQ multiplex PCR, the TCRdb table keeps only in-frame clones and is missing some. The profile shows around 190,000 clones, about 69% of them singletons. Concerning this clone: Its specificity is not known.

Study results and caveats: Altogether, 160 or so TCR beta chains were recorded as cytomegalovirus-associated. In an earlier analysis, about 87% or about 30%: the productive usage of most TCR beta V segments.

Trimming cost V 4 bases and J 7 bases; bases outside gene matches: 6. The germline gives CDR1 MRHNA, CDR2 SNTAGT. The CDR3 has 13 residues. Material: PBMCs. The chain is built from TRBV6-4 and TRBJ1-1; 7 bases are a match to TRBD1. This receptor was taken from a man aged 25-45 years in good health and CMV-seropositive. Here the CDR3 DNA reads TGTGCCAGCAGTGTCTCACAGGGGCTTGAAGCTTTCTTT. Protein sequence: CASSVSQGLEAFF.